This TCR beta chain came from a study of neurological immune-mediated disorders. TCRdb ran MiXCR on the 5' RACE reads and lists one entry per CDR3 protein. The sample contains tens of thousands of distinct CDR3 sequences, about a tenth of which appear only once. V dropped 0 bases and J dropped 0; count of bases not matched to a gene: 9. Germline CDR1 is SGHRS and CDR2 is YFSETQ. This CDR3 has 18 residues. This clonotype was observed many times. Time point indicated: longitudinal time-point 1 (baseline). Source material was 2 million unsorted PBMCs, stored at -80 °C in RNAlater. This receptor was taken from a man younger than 45 in good health. The chain is built from TRBV5-1 and TRBJ2-5; TRBD1 matches 9 bases. Material: PBMCs. In DNA form, the CDR3 reads TGCGCCAGCAGCTTGGTCGGAGGGACAGGGCTATACCAAGAGACCCAGTACTTC. It yields the protein CASSLVGGTGLYQETQYF.